This TCR beta chain was sequenced in a study of CD8 T cells in ankylosing spondylitis. Points from the study as a whole: Prior literature has documented some motif variants in synovial fluid and blood from reactive arthritis. Blood from ankylosing spondylitis patients appeared to carry a characteristic roughly 8-variant TCR beta motif.

Trimming cost V 8 bases and J 7 bases; bases outside gene matches: 13. This CDR3 region has 14 residues. In germline, CDR1 is SNHLY, CDR2 FYNNEI. As regards this clonotype: Antigen unknown.

Via MiXCR, TCRdb re-called the 5' RACE reads, giving one row per CDR3 protein. The sample shows some 37,000 distinct CDR3 sequences, 8% to 13% of them seen only once. The sequenced sample was synovial fluid, either unsorted or a sorted T cell fraction (not recorded which). This TCR derives from a male donor with ankylosing spondylitis. This rearrangement joins TRBV2 to TRBJ1-2; TRBD1 aligns across 7 bases. The CDR3 sequence: CASLTQGEGSGYTF. The DNA of the CDR3 is TGTGCCAGCTTAACTCAGGGGGAAGGAAGTGGCTACACCTTC.